This T cell receptor (beta chain) emerged from a study of OX40 agonist ivuxolimab in advanced cancers. Generated by immunoSEQ multiplex PCR, the TCRdb table keeps only in-frame clones and is missing some. Of 65,000 to 95,000 clones listed, around nine tenths are singletons. CDR3 length: 15 amino acids. CDR1 is MRHNA, CDR2 SNTAGT, per germline. V gave up 5 bases and J gave up 5 bases; unmatched junction bases: 7. The input for sequencing was CD4+ or CD8+ T cells sorted from blood, taken in a trial of the OX40 agonist ivuxolimab. J is TRBJ2-1 and V is TRBV6-4, with 9 bases fitting TRBD2. The TCR sequence derives from an adult with an advanced solid tumor such as melanoma, head and neck, liver or kidney cancer. CDR3 bases: TGTGCCAGCAGTCTGGAAGCGGGAGGAAACAATGAGCAGTTCTTC. Amino acid sequence: CASSLEAGGNNEQFF.